This TCR beta chain was recorded in a study of cytomegalovirus exposure and HLA in healthy donors. Clones were read by immunoSEQ multiplex PCR, and TCRdb kept only the in-frame ones, dropping some. The data show roughly 150,000 clones, with approximately 90% seen just once and around 3% held by the top ten. V gave up 0 bases and J gave up 6 bases, with 9 bases separating them. The CDR3 has 14 residues. CDR1 and CDR2 (germline): KGHSH, LQKENI. About this clone itself: Its antigen remains unknown.

Findings and caveats of the study: Cytomegalovirus-associated status was assigned to about 170 TCR beta chains. Rare sequences made up most TCRs, while some public TCRs were found in many donors.

The rearrangement joins TRBV18 to TRBJ2-1; D call uncertain. This TCR was sampled from a man younger than 35 in good health and CMV-seronegative. Material for sequencing was PBMCs. The CDR3 nucleotides are TGTGCCAGCTCACCACCATCTTCAGTCAATGAGCAGTTCTTC. It codes for CASSPPSSVNEQFF.